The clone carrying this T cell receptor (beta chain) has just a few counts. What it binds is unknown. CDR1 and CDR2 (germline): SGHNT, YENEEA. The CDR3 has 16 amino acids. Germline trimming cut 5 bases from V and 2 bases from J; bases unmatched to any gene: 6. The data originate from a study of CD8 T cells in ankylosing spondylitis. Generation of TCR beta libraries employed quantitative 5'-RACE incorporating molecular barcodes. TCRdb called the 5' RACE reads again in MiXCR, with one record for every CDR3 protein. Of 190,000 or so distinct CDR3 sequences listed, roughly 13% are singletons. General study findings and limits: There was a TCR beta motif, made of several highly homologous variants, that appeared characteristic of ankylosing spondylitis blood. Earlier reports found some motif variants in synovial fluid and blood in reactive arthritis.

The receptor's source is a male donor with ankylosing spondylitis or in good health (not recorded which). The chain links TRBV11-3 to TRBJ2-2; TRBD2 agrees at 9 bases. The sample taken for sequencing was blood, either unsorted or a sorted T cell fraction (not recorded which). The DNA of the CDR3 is TGTGCCAGCAGCCCAACTAGCGGGTTTAACACCGGGGAGCTGTTTTTT. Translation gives CASSPTSGFNTGELFF.